This TCR beta chain emerged from a study of control samples from healthy donors and cancer patients. Produced via immunoSEQ multiplex PCR; TCRdb's table is partial and in-frame only. The table shows 100,000 to 120,000 clones, with roughly 88% occurring only once. CDR1 KGHDR and CDR2 SFDVKD come from the germline V gene. With 4 bases removed from V and 3 bases from J, the gap between germline ends came to 8 bases. This CDR3 is built from 14 residues. This clone was seen a single time. The TCR comes from an older woman with lung cancer. The specimen sequenced was PBMCs. The chain joins TRBV24-1 to TRBJ2-2, with D unresolved. CDR3 sequence (DNA): TGTGCCACCAGTGAGCCCAGAGACACCGGGGAGCTGTTTTTT. Translating it yields CATSEPRDTGELFF.